What follows are 6 T cell receptor beta chains derived from one specimen sequenced in a study of T cells in Graves' hyperthyroidism and ophthalmopathy (dated by TCRdb to the late 2010s). Libraries were prepared through multiplex PCR. The sample was run on an Illumina HiSeq 2000. The TCR beta CDR3 regions were amplified from RNA transcripts. The first round of RT-PCR for the TCR CDR3 was performed with the HTBI primer set and the Qiagen OneStep RT-PCR kit. TCRdb cleaned the public reads at Q25 with fastp, built clones with MiXCR and kept in-frame beta chains. Records with the same CDR3 protein are collapsed into one entry carrying the most frequent genes and DNA. The sample contains 550,000 to 800,000 distinct CDR3 sequences, around a sixth of them found a single time. Around a sixth of the sample is held by the ten biggest clonotypes. The specimen was blood. The source is a man aged 45-65 years with Graves' hyperthyroidism.

Only a few counts were recorded for this clonotype. The chain links TRBV27 to TRBJ2-7, with D maybe TRBD1 (5 bases). This CDR3 is 14 amino acids long. Germline values: CDR1 MNHEY, CDR2 SMNVEV (reference sequence). V was cut by 3 bases and J by 2 bases, with 11 bases left in between. The DNA of the CDR3 is TGTGCCAGCAGTTTCGGACACGCACCCTACGAGCAGTACTTC. Translating it yields CASSFGHAPYEQYF.

This clonotype was seen more than once but under ten times. This chain connects TRBV7-9 to TRBJ2-2; a weak D match, TRBD2 (5 bases). With 1 base removed from V and 1 base from J, the gap between germline ends came to 16 bases. The CDR3 consists of 18 residues. Looked up from germline, CDR1 is SEHNR and CDR2 is FQNEAQ (reference sequence). CDR3 region: CASSLEISWGENTGELFF. The CDR3 nucleotides are TGTGCCAGCAGCTTAGAGATAAGTTGGGGAGAGAACACCGGGGAGCTGTTTTTT. Combining the CDR3 with reference TRBV7-9 and TRBJ2-2 gives the whole variable domain DTGVSQNPRHKITKRGQNVTFRCDPISEHNRLYWYRQTLGQGPEFLTYFQNEAQLEKSRLLSDRFSAERPKGSFSTLEIQRTEQGDSAMYLCASSLEISWGENTGELFFGEGSRLTVL.

This clonotype was recorded a few times. The chain has TRBV19 and TRBJ2-3, with TRBD2 matching 7 bases. The germline CDR1 and CDR2 sequences are LNHDA and SQIVND (reference sequence). V was pared by 3 bases and J by 1 base, with 7 bases of the junction left unmatched. This CDR3 has 16 residues. This chain's CDR3 is CASSIVGGSGTDTQYF. The CDR3 DNA follows: TGTGCCAGTAGTATTGTAGGCGGGAGTGGCACAGATACGCAGTATTTT.

This clonotype has at least ten counts. This chain uses TRBV12-5 with TRBJ1-1, with TRBD1 matching 7 bases. Germline trimming cut 4 bases from V and 4 bases from J; bases unmatched to any gene: 3. CDR1 LGHNT and CDR2 FRNRAP come from the germline V gene. This CDR3 is 13 amino acids long. The CDR3 coding sequence is TGTGCTAGTGGTTACAGGGGTCCCACTGAAGCTTTCTTT. Protein: CASGYRGPTEAFF.

This clonotype was counted between two and nine times. The V call is TRBV2, the J call TRBJ2-7; 10 positions agree with TRBD2. The germline gives CDR1 SNHLY, CDR2 FYNNEI. This CDR3 is 17 amino acids long. Germline trimming cut 5 bases from V and 7 bases from J; bases unmatched to any gene: 17. The CDR3 region is CASSPSIAGGSGLEQYF. The DNA of the CDR3 is TGTGCCAGCAGTCCCAGCATAGCGGGAGGTTCTGGATTGGAGCAGTACTTC.

In this sample, this clonotype turned up many times. J is TRBJ1-1 and V is TRBV30; TRBD1 aligns across 7 bases. Per germline, CDR1 GTSNPN and CDR2 SVGIG (reference sequence). The V segment lost 3 bases and the J segment 0 bases; nucleotides outside the gene matches: 13. The CDR3 contains 17 residues. Here the CDR3 reads CAWSGPRQGDLNTEAFF. DNA for the CDR3: TGTGCCTGGAGCGGGCCCCGACAGGGAGATTTGAACACTGAAGCTTTCTTT.